A single sample is the source of the 31 T cell receptor beta chains below, sequenced in a study of CXCR3-negative and CXCR3-positive naive CD8 T cells. Study-wide results and limits: Naive cells that were CXCR3-positive had more hydrophobic TRB CDR3s (compared with CXCR3-negative naive cells).

These receptors' antigens are unknown. Each TRB cDNA library was prepared by 5' RACE (with UMI labels). From its re-call of the 5' RACE reads, TCRdb lists each CDR3 protein once, without DNA. This sample's table has over 100,000 distinct CDR3 sequences. The sample taken for sequencing was naive CXCR3+ CD8+ T cells from blood. Noted subset: CD45RO-CCR7+CD27+CD95- naive CD8+ T cells expressing CXCR3 (TNR3+). Source of these receptors: a human donor in good health. Some clones in this sample may be carry-over from other donors' samples.

The chain joins TRBV7-9 to TRBJ2-7; TCRdb calls TRBD1, which cannot be checked without DNA. Per germline, CDR1 SEHNR and CDR2 FQNEAQ (reference sequence). The CDR3 has 15 residues. The CDR3 loop is CASSSTGTGLREQYF.

This chain uses TRBV12-3 or TRBV12-4 with TRBJ2-3; TCRdb returns TRBD1, unconfirmable since there is no DNA. The CDR3 sequence is 17 residues long. This CDR3 is CASSASGGKTTRDTQYF.

The V and J genes are TRBV27 and TRBJ2-5. The length of the CDR3 is 16 residues. Germline CDR1 reads MNHEY; CDR2 reads SMNVEV (reference sequence). The CDR3 is CASSSLDEGDQETQYF.

The CDR3 region is CASSQDMGSSYNSPLHF. The rearrangement uses TRBV4-3 and TRBJ1-6. CDR1 is LGHNA and CDR2 is YSLEER in the germline V gene. The CDR3 consists of 17 residues.

The gene calls are TRBV19 and TRBJ2-1. Looked up from germline, CDR1 is LNHDA and CDR2 is SQIVND (reference sequence). The CDR3 totals 14 residues. CDR3 sequence reads: CASSTQSSYNEQFF. The variable domain in full, completed from reference TRBV19 and TRBJ2-1, reads DGGITQSPKYLFRKEGQNVTLSCEQNLNHDAMYWYRQDPGQGLRLIYYSQIVNDFQKGDIAEGYSVSREKKESFPLTVTSAQKNPTAFYLCASSTQSSYNEQFFGPGTRLTVL.

This sequence joins TRBV5-1 and TRBJ2-3. CDR3 length: 13 amino acids. Germline V CDR1 and CDR2: SGHRS, YFSETQ. CDR3 in amino acids: CASSFLGSDTQYF.

This chain joins TRBV9 and TRBJ2-1; checking the TCRdb D call of TRBD1 is not possible without DNA. Germline assignment: CDR1 SGDLS and CDR2 YYNGEE. The CDR3 runs 16 residues. This CDR3 is CASSGGTGDLYNEQFF.

The CDR3 reads CASSLGGTHEQYF. The rearrangement links TRBV7-9 to TRBJ2-7; TCRdb lists TRBD2, though no DNA is available to test this call. This CDR3 has 13 residues. Germline CDR1 is SEHNR and CDR2 is FQNEAQ (reference sequence).

The chain has TRBV13 and TRBJ2-3; TCRdb returns TRBD2, unconfirmable since there is no DNA. Germline-derived CDR1 and CDR2 are PRHDT and FYEKMQ (reference sequence). The CDR3 consists of 19 residues. The chain's CDR3 is CASSPRYPHSWARTDTQYF.

The chain joins TRBV28 to TRBJ2-7; TCRdb indicates TRBD1, and absent DNA this call remains unverified. The CDR3 has 14 amino acids. The germline V gene has CDR1 MDHEN and CDR2 SYDVKM. The CDR3 is CASSPGLTTYEQYF.

V and J are TRBV10-3 and TRBJ2-3; TCRdb selects TRBD2, and the lack of DNA leaves this call unchecked. CDR1 ENHRY and CDR2 SYGVKD come from the germline V gene. The CDR3 has 14 residues. The CDR3 loop is CAILGGPSTDTQYF.

V is TRBV20-1 and J is TRBJ2-4. Germline assignment: CDR1 DFQATT and CDR2 SNEGSKA (reference sequence). The CDR3 sequence is 13 residues long. The CDR3 here is CSARVDTKNIQYF.

The chain uses TRBV13 and TRBJ1-1; TCRdb reports TRBD1, a call that lacks DNA to check it against. Germline V lookup: CDR1 PRHDT, CDR2 FYEKMQ (reference sequence). The CDR3 extends over 15 amino acids. CDR3 amino acids: CASSPDPGTYTEAFF.

The chain has TRBV9 and TRBJ1-6. The CDR3 spans 15 residues. The V gene's germline CDR1 is SGDLS and CDR2 YYNGEE. The CDR3 region is CASSVSRVNNSPLHF.

The rearrangement uses TRBV21-1 and TRBJ2-3; TCRdb indicates TRBD2, and absent DNA this call remains unverified. TRBV21-1 represents a pseudogene. The CDR3 is made up of 16 amino acids. The CDR3 reads CASSKATSSMTDTQYF.

CDR3: CASSLGRGQETQYF. The V gene is TRBV27, the J gene TRBJ2-5; TCRdb calls TRBD1, which cannot be checked without DNA. The CDR3 is made up of 14 amino acids. From germline, CDR1 is MNHEY and CDR2 SMNVEV (reference sequence).

This rearrangement joins TRBV29-1 to TRBJ2-7; the TCRdb call, TRBD1, lacks DNA for checking. The CDR3 extends over 14 amino acids. In germline, CDR1 is SQVTM, CDR2 ANQGSEA. The CDR3 sequence is CSVSGTDYNYEQYF.

The chain is built from TRBV27 and TRBJ2-5; TCRdb proposes TRBD2, but this gene call is untestable without DNA. There are 15 residues in the CDR3. The germline V gene encodes CDR1 MNHEY and CDR2 SMNVEV (reference sequence). The CDR3 sequence: CATNLTSGGQETQYF.

This chain joins TRBV28 and TRBJ2-7; TCRdb's D call, TRBD2, is unchecked because there is no DNA. This CDR3 has 14 residues. CDR1 MDHEN and CDR2 SYDVKM come from the germline V gene. The CDR3: CASSFRGGLTEQYF.

This chain joins TRBV5-6 and TRBJ2-4. The CDR3 is made up of 11 amino acids. In germline, CDR1 is SGHDT, CDR2 YYEEEE. The CDR3 is CASSFKGIQYF.

V usage is TRBV28 and J usage is TRBJ2-7; TCRdb reports TRBD2, a call that lacks DNA to check it against. This CDR3 spans 15 amino acids. Germline loops: CDR1 MDHEN, CDR2 SYDVKM. The CDR3 spells CASIPLAGGPYEQYF.

J is TRBJ2-7 and V is TRBV28; TCRdb reports TRBD2, a call that lacks DNA to check it against. Germline V gene lookup returns CDR1 MDHEN and CDR2 SYDVKM. The CDR3 has 15 amino acids. CDR3 loop: CASSPGEGRTYEQYF.

The V gene is TRBV3-1, the J gene TRBJ2-5. The CDR3 consists of 14 residues. Germline V gives CDR1 LGHDT, CDR2 YNNKEL (reference sequence). CDR3 region: CASSQDSSLETQYF.

This chain connects TRBV28 to TRBJ2-7; TCRdb outputs TRBD2, but without DNA this stays unchecked. The germline CDR1 and CDR2 sequences are MDHEN and SYDVKM. The CDR3 loop spans 13 amino acids. CDR3 sequence reads: CASRLTSGSLQYF.

This chain links TRBV10-3 with TRBJ2-7. This CDR3 has 13 residues. Germline V gene data show CDR1 as ENHRY and CDR2 as SYGVKD. CDR3 loop: CAISDNKADEQYF.

The chain uses TRBV28 and TRBJ2-7; TCRdb calls TRBD2, which cannot be checked without DNA. The germline V gene has CDR1 MDHEN and CDR2 SYDVKM. CDR3 length equals 14 residues. CDR3 in amino acids: CASGPQGPSYEQYF.

The chain carries TRBV6-5 and TRBJ2-1; TCRdb calls TRBD2, which cannot be checked without DNA. Per the germline V gene, CDR1 is MNHEY and CDR2 is SVGAGI. The CDR3 covers 14 residues. CDR3 in amino acids: CASSYSEAGHEQFF.

The chain employs TRBV19 and TRBJ2-1. Germline V gene sequence: CDR1 LNHDA, CDR2 SQIVND (reference sequence). The CDR3 sequence is 14 residues long. The CDR3: CASTDQGVLNEQFF.

The J gene is TRBJ1-6, the V gene TRBV7-2; the D call of TRBD1 rests on TCRdb alone, since no DNA is present to check it. The germline CDR1 and CDR2 sequences are SGHTA and FQGNSA. The CDR3 extends over 14 amino acids. The CDR3 sequence is CASSFGTGMSPLHF. The full variable domain, rest sourced from reference TRBV7-2 and TRBJ1-6, is GAGVSQSPSNKVTEKGKDVELRCDPISGHTALYWYRQSLGQGLEFLIYFQGNSAPDKSGLPSDRFSAERTGGSVSTLTIQRTQQEDSAVYLCASSFGTGMSPLHFGNGTRLTVT.

V usage is TRBV7-9 and J usage is TRBJ1-1; TCRdb outputs TRBD1, but without DNA this stays unchecked. This CDR3 spans 15 amino acids. In germline, CDR1 is SEHNR, CDR2 FQNEAQ (reference sequence). CDR3 loop: CASSLVVGANTEAFF.

The rearrangement links TRBV7-6 to TRBJ2-7; as DNA is missing, the TRBD2 call by TCRdb cannot be tested. CDR3 length equals 15 residues. Germline V CDR1 and CDR2: SGHVS, FNYEAQ. The CDR3 protein is CASSSNGEGTGEQYF.